One and the same sample provided the 2 T cell receptor beta chains below, sequenced in a study of vaccination and CD4 T cells after COVID-19. Antigens for these TCRs are unknown. The Oncomine TCR Beta short-read assay was applied to DNA of cultured CD4+ T cells. MiXCR was run by TCRdb on the PCR reads, yielding one entry per CDR3 protein. The top ten clones hold around a third of a sample with 9,000 to 15,000 distinct CDR3 sequences, around 32% of them seen once. Treatment of the sample: approximately 11-day PBMC culture with coronavirus spike peptide pools or control peptides (ViraFEST assay). The sequenced sample was CD4+ T cells from blood, cultured in vitro, obtained before SARS-CoV-2 vaccination. These receptors all stem from a human donor who received a COVID-19 vaccine.

This clonotype occurred a few times. This rearrangement joins TRBV7-9 to TRBJ2-3, with 8 bases identical to TRBD2. Germline CDR1 SEHNR, CDR2 FQNEAQ (reference sequence). Unmatched junction bases numbered 10, after V lost 8 bases and J lost 0 bases. The CDR3 loop spans 16 amino acids. The CDR3 reads CASSGSGATSTDTQYF. CDR3 nucleotides: TGTGCCAGCTCCGGTAGCGGGGCCACTAGCACAGATACGCAGTATTTT.

The sample holds a few counts of this clonotype. V gene TRBV7-6 combines with J gene TRBJ2-5; D is tentatively TRBD1 or TRBD2 (7 bases each). In germline, CDR1 is SGHVS, CDR2 FNYEAQ. The V end lost 5 bases, the J end lost 5 bases, and 18 bases lay between the germline ends. The CDR3 runs to 15 residues. The CDR3 region has the DNA TGTGCCAGCAGCCTCCTCAGGGGGGGTGGCGAGACCCAGTACTTC. As protein: CASSLLRGGGETQYF.